These T cell receptor beta chains were read from a single sample in a study of radiation and T cells in renal cell carcinoma. TCRdb's table, derived via immunoSEQ multiplex PCR, lists solely in-frame clones and lacks some. The sample has 100,000 to 150,000 clones, around 84% seen once; the top ten hold approximately 3%. Specimen: blood, collected from a patient whose treatment included radiotherapy and nephrectomy. These TCRs come from a woman aged 55-70 years with renal cell carcinoma. Each CDR3 is given with its conserved first and last residue. The order of the fields is clone size, J gene, V gene, D gene, CDR3 protein, CDR3 DNA. A D gene is named only where the DNA matches it firmly. Clone size is shown for a subset of rows, as once, few, many or a class of expanded clone.

clone size: many
J gene: TRBJ2-3
V gene: TRBV14
D gene: -
CDR3 protein: CASSPFLTDTQYF
CDR3 DNA: TGTGCCAGCAGCCCTTTTCTAACAGATACGCAGTATTTT

clone size: -
J gene: TRBJ2-1
V gene: TRBV6-5
D gene: -
CDR3 protein: CASSDRDPHNEQFF
CDR3 DNA: TGTGCCAGCAGTGACCGGGACCCCCACAATGAGCAGTTCTTC

clone size: -
J gene: TRBJ1-2
V gene: TRBV10-3
D gene: TRBD1
CDR3 protein: CAISESGTGDGYTF
CDR3 DNA: TGTGCCATCAGTGAGTCAGGGACAGGGGACGGCTACACCTTC

clone size: -
J gene: TRBJ1-1
V gene: TRBV6-5
D gene: -
CDR3 protein: CASSSIGTPNTEAFF
CDR3 DNA: TGTGCCAGCAGCTCAATAGGGACACCGAACACTGAAGCTTTCTTT

clone size: once
J gene: TRBJ2-7
V gene: TRBV9
D gene: -
CDR3 protein: CASSTEFSYEQYF
CDR3 DNA: TGTGCCAGCAGCACGGAGTTCTCCTACGAGCAGTACTTC

clone size: -
J gene: TRBJ2-7
V gene: TRBV20-1
D gene: -
CDR3 protein: CSATGLNEQYF
CDR3 DNA: TGCAGTGCCACAGGATTAAACGAGCAGTACTTC

clone size: -
J gene: TRBJ2-3
V gene: TRBV9
D gene: TRBD2
CDR3 protein: CASSVGAGGSTDTQYF
CDR3 DNA: TGTGCCAGCAGCGTAGGTGCGGGGGGATCCACAGATACGCAGTATTTT

clone size: few
J gene: TRBJ1-1
V gene: TRBV5-6
D gene: -
CDR3 protein: CASSFGTEAFF
CDR3 DNA: TGTGCCAGCAGCTTCGGCACTGAAGCTTTCTTT

clone size: -
J gene: TRBJ1-1
V gene: TRBV5-6
D gene: -
CDR3 protein: CASIPGRRGWNTEAFF
CDR3 DNA: TGTGCCAGCATTCCAGGGCGACGAGGATGGAACACTGAAGCTTTCTTT

clone size: once
J gene: TRBJ1-2
V gene: TRBV5-1
D gene: TRBD1
CDR3 protein: CASSWGDRDPGTF
CDR3 DNA: TGCGCCAGCAGCTGGGGGGACAGGGACCCCGGGACCTTC

clone size: -
J gene: TRBJ1-5
V gene: TRBV6-1
D gene: -
CDR3 protein: CASSEARIGAQHF
CDR3 DNA: TGTGCCAGCAGTGAAGCGCGGATAGGGGCCCAGCATTTT

clone size: -
J gene: TRBJ1-4
V gene: TRBV28
D gene: TRBD1
CDR3 protein: CASSLGQGSEKLFF
CDR3 DNA: TGTGCCAGCAGTTTGGGACAGGGGAGTGAAAAACTGTTTTTT

clone size: -
J gene: TRBJ2-7
V gene: TRBV28
D gene: TRBD1
CDR3 protein: CASTPGGASRRNEQYF
CDR3 DNA: TGTGCCAGCACTCCAGGGGGAGCTAGCAGGAGAAACGAGCAGTACTTC

clone size: few
J gene: TRBJ1-1
V gene: TRBV6-1
D gene: -
CDR3 protein: CASIKQGNTEAFF
CDR3 DNA: TGTGCCAGCATTAAACAGGGGAACACTGAAGCTTTCTTT

clone size: -
J gene: TRBJ1-1
V gene: TRBV5-4
D gene: -
CDR3 protein: CASSARTEAFF
CDR3 DNA: TGTGCCAGCAGCGCCCGAACTGAAGCTTTCTTT

clone size: -
J gene: TRBJ1-2
V gene: TRBV20-1
D gene: -
CDR3 protein: CRAGGVGGYTF
CDR3 DNA: TGCAGGGCGGGGGGGGTGGGTGGCTACACCTTC

clone size: -
J gene: TRBJ2-3
V gene: TRBV7-9
D gene: -
CDR3 protein: CASSPGGTQYF
CDR3 DNA: TGTGCCAGCAGCCCAGGAGGTACGCAGTATTTT

clone size: -
J gene: TRBJ2-1
V gene: TRBV5-1
D gene: TRBD1
CDR3 protein: CASSSQGATLNEQFF
CDR3 DNA: TGCGCCAGCAGTAGCCAGGGGGCTACCCTCAATGAGCAGTTCTTC

clone size: -
J gene: TRBJ1-2
V gene: TRBV19
D gene: -
CDR3 protein: CATYDRQVSGYTF
CDR3 DNA: TGTGCCACGTACGACAGACAGGTCTCTGGCTACACCTTC

clone size: -
J gene: TRBJ2-7
V gene: TRBV29-1
D gene: -
CDR3 protein: CSVEDGDPSYEQYF
CDR3 DNA: TGCAGCGTTGAAGATGGGGACCCCTCCTACGAGCAGTACTTC

clone size: -
J gene: TRBJ2-3
V gene: TRBV27
D gene: TRBD2
CDR3 protein: CASRSLAGGADTQYF
CDR3 DNA: TGTGCCAGCAGGAGCCTAGCGGGAGGGGCAGATACGCAGTATTTT

clone size: once
J gene: TRBJ2-1
V gene: TRBV4-3
D gene: -
CDR3 protein: CASSQETRRYNEQFF
CDR3 DNA: TGCGCCAGCAGCCAAGAGACTAGACGCTACAATGAGCAGTTCTTC

clone size: -
J gene: TRBJ2-3
V gene: TRBV2
D gene: -
CDR3 protein: CASIQIGTFLTDTQYF
CDR3 DNA: TGTGCCAGCATCCAAATAGGGACATTTCTCACAGATACGCAGTATTTT

clone size: -
J gene: TRBJ1-5
V gene: TRBV19
D gene: TRBD1
CDR3 protein: CASNPGTGGRNQPQHF
CDR3 DNA: TGTGCCAGTAACCCGGGGACAGGGGGACGCAATCAGCCCCAGCATTTT

clone size: -
J gene: TRBJ1-3
V gene: TRBV19
D gene: -
CDR3 protein: CASSIATGISGNTIYF
CDR3 DNA: TGTGCCAGTAGTATCGCGACAGGAATCTCTGGAAACACCATATATTTT

clone size: many
J gene: TRBJ1-6
V gene: TRBV5-4
D gene: -
CDR3 protein: CASSLRGSYNSPLHF
CDR3 DNA: TGTGCCAGCAGCTTGAGGGGGTCCTATAATTCACCCCTCCACTTT

clone size: -
J gene: TRBJ2-2
V gene: TRBV6-1
D gene: -
CDR3 protein: CASSERRGTGELFF
CDR3 DNA: TGTGCCAGCAGTGAACGGCGAGGGACCGGGGAGCTGTTTTTT

clone size: -
J gene: TRBJ2-1
V gene: TRBV27
D gene: TRBD1
CDR3 protein: CASSLSLDRGLDNEQFF
CDR3 DNA: TGTGCCAGCAGTTTATCGCTGGACAGGGGCCTCGACAATGAGCAGTTCTTC

clone size: -
J gene: TRBJ2-5
V gene: TRBV6-1
D gene: -
CDR3 protein: CASSEALNRDTETQYF
CDR3 DNA: TGTGCCAGCAGTGAAGCCCTCAACAGGGATACCGAGACCCAGTACTTC

clone size: -
J gene: TRBJ1-4
V gene: TRBV28
D gene: TRBD1
CDR3 protein: CASSFDRGNEKLFF
CDR3 DNA: TGTGCCAGCAGTTTCGACAGGGGTAATGAAAAACTGTTTTTT

clone size: -
J gene: TRBJ2-7
V gene: TRBV6-5
D gene: -
CDR3 protein: CASSSPVKQYF
CDR3 DNA: TGTGCCAGCAGTTCGCCAGTAAAGCAGTACTTC

clone size: -
J gene: TRBJ1-2
V gene: TRBV6-6
D gene: -
CDR3 protein: CASSPGANLLYGYTF
CDR3 DNA: TGTGCCAGCAGTCCCGGAGCCAACCTCCTCTATGGCTACACCTTC

clone size: -
J gene: TRBJ2-3
V gene: TRBV13
D gene: -
CDR3 protein: CASSLGRGTDTQYF
CDR3 DNA: TGTGCCAGCAGCTTAGGCAGGGGCACAGATACGCAGTATTTT

clone size: -
J gene: TRBJ1-3
V gene: TRBV13
D gene: -
CDR3 protein: CASSIYTAPSGNTIYF
CDR3 DNA: TGTGCCAGCAGCATCTATACAGCCCCCTCTGGAAACACCATATATTTT

clone size: -
J gene: TRBJ2-7
V gene: TRBV10-3
D gene: -
CDR3 protein: CAISGANEQYF
CDR3 DNA: TGTGCCATCAGTGGTGCTAATGAGCAGTACTTC

clone size: -
J gene: TRBJ2-1
V gene: TRBV2
D gene: TRBD2
CDR3 protein: CASSEALTSGRRGEQFF
CDR3 DNA: TGTGCCAGCAGTGAAGCGTTGACTAGCGGGAGAAGAGGTGAGCAGTTCTTC

clone size: once
J gene: TRBJ1-2
V gene: TRBV29-1
D gene: TRBD1
CDR3 protein: CSVDRGQGYTF
CDR3 DNA: TGCAGCGTTGACAGGGGGCAAGGCTACACCTTC

clone size: -
J gene: TRBJ2-5
V gene: TRBV19
D gene: TRBD2
CDR3 protein: CASSQPGLAGVGETQYF
CDR3 DNA: TGTGCCAGTAGTCAACCGGGACTAGCGGGAGTCGGGGAGACCCAGTACTTC

clone size: -
J gene: TRBJ1-4
V gene: TRBV29-1
D gene: -
CDR3 protein: CSVTGDTATNEKLFF
CDR3 DNA: TGCAGCGTTACGGGCGACACCGCAACTAATGAAAAACTGTTTTTT

clone size: -
J gene: TRBJ2-1
V gene: TRBV6-6
D gene: -
CDR3 protein: CAAGRSSYNEQFF
CDR3 DNA: TGCGCTGCAGGACGGAGCTCCTACAATGAGCAGTTCTTC

clone size: once
J gene: TRBJ2-3
V gene: TRBV5-5
D gene: -
CDR3 protein: CASSLVPAGADTQYF
CDR3 DNA: TGTGCCAGCAGCTTGGTACCGGCGGGCGCAGATACGCAGTATTTT

clone size: -
J gene: TRBJ2-7
V gene: TRBV28
D gene: TRBD1
CDR3 protein: CASSLGQGGYEQYF
CDR3 DNA: TGTGCCAGCAGTCTCGGACAGGGCGGGTACGAGCAGTACTTC

clone size: -
J gene: TRBJ2-3
V gene: TRBV2
D gene: -
CDR3 protein: CASRGRVQPDTQYF
CDR3 DNA: TGTGCCAGCAGAGGTAGGGTTCAACCAGATACGCAGTATTTT

clone size: -
J gene: TRBJ1-3
V gene: TRBV5-1
D gene: -
CDR3 protein: CASSPMGERFGNTIYF
CDR3 DNA: TGCGCCAGCAGCCCCATGGGGGAGCGTTTTGGAAACACCATATATTTT

clone size: -
J gene: TRBJ2-7
V gene: TRBV4-1
D gene: TRBD1
CDR3 protein: CASSHGTGIPYEQYF
CDR3 DNA: TGCGCCAGCAGCCACGGGACAGGGATCCCCTACGAGCAGTACTTC

clone size: -
J gene: TRBJ1-4
V gene: TRBV14
D gene: TRBD1
CDR3 protein: CASSHWPPGQGATNEKLFF
CDR3 DNA: TGTGCCAGCAGCCATTGGCCACCGGGACAGGGAGCAACTAATGAAAAACTGTTTTTT

clone size: -
J gene: TRBJ2-2
V gene: TRBV7-2
D gene: -
CDR3 protein: CASSLGGPSRNTGELFF
CDR3 DNA: TGTGCCAGCAGCTTAGGGGGGCCGTCAAGAAACACCGGGGAGCTGTTTTTT

clone size: -
J gene: TRBJ2-2
V gene: TRBV5-1
D gene: -
CDR3 protein: CASSQSSGGVTGELFF
CDR3 DNA: TGCGCCAGCAGCCAATCTTCAGGGGGGGTCACCGGGGAGCTGTTTTTT

clone size: -
J gene: TRBJ2-7
V gene: TRBV19
D gene: -
CDR3 protein: CASTDREGPYEQYF
CDR3 DNA: TGTGCCAGTACGGATCGCGAAGGACCCTACGAGCAGTACTTC

clone size: -
J gene: TRBJ2-7
V gene: TRBV9
D gene: TRBD1
CDR3 protein: CASSGATGTYEQYF
CDR3 DNA: TGTGCCAGCAGCGGCGCGACAGGGACCTACGAGCAGTACTTC

clone size: -
J gene: TRBJ1-2
V gene: TRBV5-1
D gene: TRBD1
CDR3 protein: CASSPGQTANYGYTF
CDR3 DNA: TGCGCCAGCAGCCCGGGACAGACAGCTAACTATGGCTACACCTTC

clone size: -
J gene: TRBJ1-5
V gene: TRBV2
D gene: -
CDR3 protein: CASSVRGAQPQHF
CDR3 DNA: TGTGCCAGCAGTGTGAGGGGTGCTCAGCCCCAGCATTTT

clone size: -
J gene: TRBJ1-2
V gene: TRBV27
D gene: TRBD1
CDR3 protein: CASSPDTPFTGTAHLTYYGYTF
CDR3 DNA: TGTGCCAGCAGTCCGGATACCCCATTCACCGGGACAGCTCACCTTACTTACTATGGCTACACCTTC

clone size: -
J gene: TRBJ1-2
V gene: TRBV5-6
D gene: -
CDR3 protein: CASTFAGYGYTF
CDR3 DNA: TGTGCCAGCACCTTCGCGGGCTATGGCTACACCTTC